What follows is one T cell receptor (beta chain) and its context. Molecular barcoded adaptors covering alpha/delta and beta/gamma chains were used on roughly 370 ng RNA. TCRdb re-analysed the reads in MiXCR, keeping a single row per CDR3 protein. The data hold about 50,000 distinct CDR3 sequences, with 15% to 20% observed a single time. From germline, CDR1 is SGHVS and CDR2 FNYEAQ. Trimming left V 5 bases short and J 1 base short, with 11 bases between. CDR3 length equals 14 residues. The data were taken from a study of read filtering for tumor transcriptome and immune sequencing. This sequence originates from a donor aged 40 or older with multiple myeloma. This chain joins TRBV7-6 and TRBJ1-1, with D hard to call. Sequenced sample: a population of CD138-negative cells sorted from bone marrow. In DNA, the CDR3 is TGTGCCAGCAGCCCACCCGACTCGAACACTGAAGCTTTCTTT. Protein sequence: CASSPPDSNTEAFF.